This T cell receptor beta chain appears in the sequencing data of a study of blood T cell repertoires in COVID-19. Study at large: Collection of acute and convalescent COVID-19 samples took place in the United States, Italy and Spain.

Clones were sequenced by immunoSEQ multiplex PCR, and TCRdb holds only the in-frame ones, with some missing. Of approximately 270,000 clones listed, 80% to 90% are singletons. Membership in each cohort depended on participant-reported clinical history. Recovery among Cohort 3 donors was established by two negative PCRs, clearance, or symptom resolution. Material for sequencing was PBMCs or T cells enriched from blood (not recorded which). This receptor was obtained from a woman aged 25 to 39 who had recovered from COVID-19.

The CDR3: CASSEMGQAGSPLHF. The CDR3, as DNA: TGTGCCAGCAGTGAGATGGGACAGGCAGGTTCACCCCTCCACTTT. V and J are TRBV6-1 and TRBJ1-6, with 8 nucleotides matching TRBD1. The CDR3 is made up of 15 amino acids. V lost 3 bases to trimming and J lost 9 bases; unmatched junction nucleotides: 7. CDR1 is MNHNS, CDR2 SASEGT, per germline.